This TCR beta chain was sequenced for a study of cytomegalovirus exposure and HLA in healthy donors. Overall study findings and caveats: Researchers reported in a later analysis that a missense DCLRE1C variant was tied to TCR beta V- and J-gene trimming. An observed cluster of highly shared sequence variants was recorded as a likely sequencing artifact. Most TCR beta V segments were productive about 87% or about 30% of the time in an earlier analysis.

In the case of this clone: The antigen remains unidentified.

Per the germline V gene, CDR1 is MGHRA and CDR2 is YSYEKL. The CDR3 length is 15 residues. Between the trimmed V and J ends, which lost 0 bases and 4 bases, there was a span of 12 bases. Primers: 60 Vbeta forward and 13 Jbeta reverse. TCRdb's table, derived via immunoSEQ multiplex PCR, lists solely in-frame clones and lacks some. The table records about 210,000 clones, approximately 79% of them present only once. The chain couples TRBV4-1 to TRBJ1-1, with unresolved D. This sequence was found in a male donor in good health and CMV-seronegative. The material sequenced was PBMCs. The DNA of the CDR3 is TGCGCCAGCAGCCAAGATCCCGGGATGGTCACTGAAGCTTTCTTT. Its translation is CASSQDPGMVTEAFF.